This record covers a single TCR beta chain. The sample originates from a study of glioma-infiltrating T cells after dendritic cell vaccination. This sample's time point: after dendritic cell vaccination, including at tumor progression/relapse. The data were produced by immunoSEQ multiplex PCR, yet TCRdb's version contains in-frame clones alone and is incomplete. The table includes about 58,000 clones, over 75% detected once. Losses at the gene ends were 2 bases for V and 4 bases for J; bases not matched to a gene: 1. From germline, CDR1 is LGHNA and CDR2 YSLEER. The CDR3 is 15 amino acids. This receptor was identified in a human donor with glioblastoma. The rearrangement uses TRBV4-3 and TRBJ2-3; 12 bases map to TRBD2. This material consisted of blood, taken after dendritic cell vaccination. Here the CDR3 reads CASSQTSGGPDTQYF. Here the CDR3 DNA reads TGCGCCAGCAGCCAAACTAGCGGGGGGCCAGATACGCAGTATTTT.